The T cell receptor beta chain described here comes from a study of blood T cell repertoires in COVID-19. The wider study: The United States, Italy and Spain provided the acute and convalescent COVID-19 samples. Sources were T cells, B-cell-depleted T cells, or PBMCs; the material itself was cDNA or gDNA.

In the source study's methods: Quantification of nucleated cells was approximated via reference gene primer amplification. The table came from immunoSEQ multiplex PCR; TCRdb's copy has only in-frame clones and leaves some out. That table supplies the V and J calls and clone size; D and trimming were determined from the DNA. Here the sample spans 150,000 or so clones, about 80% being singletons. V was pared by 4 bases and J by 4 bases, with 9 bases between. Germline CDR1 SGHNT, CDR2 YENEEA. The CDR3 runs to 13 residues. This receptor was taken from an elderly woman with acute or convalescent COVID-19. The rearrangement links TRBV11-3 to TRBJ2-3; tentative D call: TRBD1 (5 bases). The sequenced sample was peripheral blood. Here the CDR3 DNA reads TGTGCCAGCAGCTGGGGCCCCCCAGATACGCAGTATTTT. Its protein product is CASSWGPPDTQYF.